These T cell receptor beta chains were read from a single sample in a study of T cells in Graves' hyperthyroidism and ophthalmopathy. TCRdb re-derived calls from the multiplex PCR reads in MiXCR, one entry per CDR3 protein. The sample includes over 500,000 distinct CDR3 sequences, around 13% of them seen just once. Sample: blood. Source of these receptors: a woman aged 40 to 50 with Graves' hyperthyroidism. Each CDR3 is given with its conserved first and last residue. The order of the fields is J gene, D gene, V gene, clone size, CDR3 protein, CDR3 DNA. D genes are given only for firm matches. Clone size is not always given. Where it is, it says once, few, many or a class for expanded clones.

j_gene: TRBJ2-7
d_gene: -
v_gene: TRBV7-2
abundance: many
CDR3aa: CASSSGPSRYEQYF
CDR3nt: TGTGCCAGCAGCTCCGGTCCGTCCCGCTACGAGCAGTACTTC

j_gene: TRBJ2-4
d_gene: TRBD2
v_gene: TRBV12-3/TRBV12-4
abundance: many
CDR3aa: CASSFDSGPNIQYF
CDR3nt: TGTGCCAGCAGTTTTGATAGCGGGCCGAACATTCAGTACTTC

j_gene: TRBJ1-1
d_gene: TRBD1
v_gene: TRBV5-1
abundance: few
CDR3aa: CASSPQTGSGTEAFF
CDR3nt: TGCGCCAGCAGCCCACAGACAGGGTCGGGCACTGAAGCTTTCTTT

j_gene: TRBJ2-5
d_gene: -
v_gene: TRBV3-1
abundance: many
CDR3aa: CASSRGRQETQYF
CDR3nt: TGTGCCAGCAGCCGGGGGCGCCAAGAGACCCAGTACTTC

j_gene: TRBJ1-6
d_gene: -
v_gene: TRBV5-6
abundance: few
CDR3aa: CASSLRGNSPLHF
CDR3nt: TGTGCCAGCAGCTTGCGTGGGAATTCACCCCTCCACTTT

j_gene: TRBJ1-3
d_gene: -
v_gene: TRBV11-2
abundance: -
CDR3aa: CASSRGVAGNTIYF
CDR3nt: TGTGCCAGCAGCAGAGGGGTGGCTGGAAACACCATATATTTT

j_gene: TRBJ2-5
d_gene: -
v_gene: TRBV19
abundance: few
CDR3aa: CASSTGRVQETQYF
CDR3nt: TGTGCCAGTAGTACAGGACGGGTACAAGAGACCCAGTACTTC

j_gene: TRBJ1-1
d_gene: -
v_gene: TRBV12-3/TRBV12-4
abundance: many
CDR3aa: CASTNGRYTEAFF
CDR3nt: TGTGCCAGCACCAATGGACGGTACACTGAAGCTTTCTTT

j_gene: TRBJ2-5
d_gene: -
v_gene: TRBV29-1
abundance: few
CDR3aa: CSVGGGNQETQYF
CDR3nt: TGCAGCGTTGGAGGGGGAAACCAAGAGACCCAGTACTTC

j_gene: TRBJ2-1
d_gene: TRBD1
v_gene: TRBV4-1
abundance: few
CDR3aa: CASSHLQGSSYNEQFF
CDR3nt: TGCGCCAGCAGCCACCTACAGGGGAGCTCCTACAATGAGCAGTTCTTC

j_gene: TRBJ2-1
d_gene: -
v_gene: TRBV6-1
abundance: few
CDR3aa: CASSVIAPEQFF
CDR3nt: TGTGCCAGCAGTGTCATAGCTCCTGAGCAGTTCTTC